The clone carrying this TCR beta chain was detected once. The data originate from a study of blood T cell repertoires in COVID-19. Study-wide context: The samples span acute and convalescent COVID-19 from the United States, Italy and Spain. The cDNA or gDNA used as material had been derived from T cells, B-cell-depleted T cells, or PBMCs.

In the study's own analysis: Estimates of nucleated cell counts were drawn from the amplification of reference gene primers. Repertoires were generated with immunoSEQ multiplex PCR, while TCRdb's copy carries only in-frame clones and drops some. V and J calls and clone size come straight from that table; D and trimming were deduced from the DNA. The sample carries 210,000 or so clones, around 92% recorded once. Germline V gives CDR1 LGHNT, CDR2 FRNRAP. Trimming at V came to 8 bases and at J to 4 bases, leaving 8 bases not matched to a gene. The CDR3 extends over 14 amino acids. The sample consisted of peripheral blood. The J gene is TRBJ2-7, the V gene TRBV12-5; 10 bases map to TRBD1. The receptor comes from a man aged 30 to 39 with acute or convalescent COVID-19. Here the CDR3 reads CASKPGQGRYEQYF. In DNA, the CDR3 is TGTGCTAGTAAGCCGGGACAGGGGAGGTACGAGCAGTACTTC.